The 15 T cell receptor beta chains in this list originate from one sample, sequenced in a study of chemoradiotherapy in HPV16-positive cancers (dated by TCRdb to 2022 to 2024). Preparation of the library involved the immunoSEQ multiplex PCR assay. What TCRdb holds here is the immuneACCESS table cut down to in-frame rearrangements. Part of the clones is not present; checked against another copy, under half of the missing clones reflect an unresolved V gene, and the others are unexplained. Within this sample are roughly 23,000 clones, with about 90% of them counted one time only. 5.8% of the sample goes to the ten largest clones. This specimen was blood, taken from a patient who underwent chemoradiotherapy. The receptors shown here come from a human donor with HPV-associated anogenital cancer.

This clone was found once. The chain is built from TRBV2 and TRBJ1-1; the D is unclear. Per the germline V gene, CDR1 is SNHLY and CDR2 is FYNNEI. The CDR3 is 10 residues long. Trimming took off 6 bases at V and 10 bases at J, with 9 bases between the two ends. DNA for the CDR3: TGTGCCAGCAGAGGCTATGCAGCTTTCTTT. Translation: CASRGYAAFF.

The chain joins TRBV5-1 to TRBJ1-4, with TRBD1 identical over 8 bases. The germline V gene has CDR1 SGHRS and CDR2 YFSETQ. V trimming: 2 bases; J trimming: 0 bases; junction bases outside the gene matches: 0. This CDR3 is 15 amino acids long. The CDR3 loop is CASSLQGATNEKLFF. The CDR3 nucleotides are TGCGCCAGCAGCTTACAGGGGGCAACTAATGAAAAACTGTTTTTT.

The chain couples TRBV2 to TRBJ1-1, with a weak D call TRBD1 (6 bases). Germline loops: CDR1 SNHLY, CDR2 FYNNEI. CDR3 size: 12 residues. V lost 5 bases to trimming and J lost 6 bases, with 10 bases between them. The CDR3 spells CASSWTDSEAFF. The CDR3 DNA follows: TGTGCCAGCAGTTGGACAGATTCTGAAGCTTTCTTT.

The rearrangement uses TRBV30 and TRBJ1-1; D unresolved. V lost 3 bases, J lost 1 base, and 6 bases lay in between. The CDR3 totals 12 residues. Germline V gives CDR1 GTSNPN, CDR2 SVGIG (reference sequence). The CDR3 sequence is CAWRGQNTEAFF. The DNA of the CDR3 is TGTGCCTGGAGGGGCCAGAACACTGAAGCTTTCTTT.

This clone was detected only a few times. The chain couples TRBV5-1 to TRBJ2-1, with 8 bases that match TRBD1. This CDR3 contains 16 residues. Germline CDR1 SGHRS, CDR2 YFSETQ. The V and J ends lost 4 bases and 7 bases, in that order; junction bases with no gene match: 13. The CDR3 is CASSDVKGTGMNEQFF. The CDR3 coding sequence is TGCGCCAGCAGCGACGTTAAGGGGACAGGTATGAATGAGCAGTTCTTC.

V and J are TRBV15 and TRBJ2-7; possible D gene TRBD2, 5 bases. Trimming took off 8 bases at V and 5 bases at J, with 19 bases between the two ends. In germline, CDR1 is LNHNV, CDR2 YYDKDF (reference sequence). The CDR3 is made up of 14 amino acids. The CDR3 DNA is TGTGCCACCCGTCATCCTACTAGTTTCCACGAGCAGTACTTC. It codes for CATRHPTSFHEQYF.

With regard to this clone: The same CDR3 can be traced to other DNA sequences in this sample. This chain uses TRBV9 with TRBJ2-2; 14 bases line up with TRBD2. The CDR3 is 17 amino acids. Germline lookup yields CDR1 SGDLS and CDR2 YYNGEE. J lost 2 bases, V lost 2 bases, and 2 bases had no gene match. CDR3 residues: CASSVGLAGGNTGELFF. The DNA for the CDR3 is TGTGCCAGCAGCGTCGGACTAGCGGGGGGTAACACCGGGGAGCTGTTTTTT.

The chain combines TRBV2 with TRBJ1-2; 7 positions agree with TRBD1. The CDR3 runs 16 residues. V was clipped by 4 bases and J by 0 bases; unmatched bases: 8. CDR1 is SNHLY, CDR2 FYNNEI, per germline. The CDR3 is CASSVQGTGTNYGYTF. The CDR3 DNA reads TGTGCCAGCAGTGTACAGGGGACGGGCACTAACTATGGCTACACCTTC.

This clone is a singleton in its sample. V and J are TRBV9 and TRBJ2-3, with TRBD2 matching 10 bases. The ends lost 7 bases at V and 1 base at J; junction bases unmatched: 6. The CDR3 is 15 amino acids. Germline V gene sequence: CDR1 SGDLS, CDR2 YYNGEE. CDR3: CASSTLAGGTDTQYF. DNA for the CDR3: TGTGCCAGCTCGACGCTAGCGGGGGGCACAGATACGCAGTATTTT.

The chain employs TRBV5-6 and TRBJ2-1, with 14 bases fitting TRBD2. Looked up from germline, CDR1 is SGHDT and CDR2 is YYEEEE. The CDR3 runs to 16 residues. Trimming at V came to 3 bases and at J to 6 bases, leaving 5 bases not matched to a gene. CDR3 protein: CASSSTTSGGANEQFF. CDR3 nucleotide sequence: TGTGCCAGCAGCTCAACGACTAGCGGGGGGGCCAATGAGCAGTTCTTC.

The sample holds one count of this clone. The chain employs TRBV19 and TRBJ1-4; D gene uncertain. Trimming took off 3 bases at V and 4 bases at J, with 15 bases between the two ends. This CDR3 region has 16 residues. Germline loops: CDR1 LNHDA, CDR2 SQIVND (reference sequence). The CDR3 loop reads CASSIRGRRDNEKLFF. The CDR3 nucleotides read TGTGCCAGTAGTATTCGAGGGAGGAGGGATAATGAAAAACTGTTTTTT.

The J gene is TRBJ1-2, the V gene TRBV27; 11 bases fit TRBD1. Germline V gene data show CDR1 as MNHEY and CDR2 as SMNVEV (reference sequence). The junction had 8 bases not matched to a gene; V was cut back by 3 bases and J by 8 bases. This CDR3 comprises 15 residues. CDR3 DNA sequence: TGTGCCAGCAGTTTCTGGGGACAGGGGGTCTTCGGCTACACCTTC. Its protein product is CASSFWGQGVFGYTF.

This chain uses TRBV2 with TRBJ2-1; D not resolved. CDR3 length equals 11 residues. V dropped 4 bases and J dropped 7 bases, with 5 bases sitting between them. In germline, CDR1 is SNHLY, CDR2 FYNNEI. CDR3 protein: CASSGLNEQFF. The CDR3 nucleotides are TGTGCCAGCAGTGGCTTAAATGAGCAGTTCTTC. Combining the CDR3 with reference TRBV2 and TRBJ2-1 gives the whole variable domain EPEVTQTPSHQVTQMGQEVILRCVPISNHLYFYWYRQILGQKVEFLVSFYNNEISEKSEIFDDQFSVERPDGSNFTLKIRSTKLEDSAMYFCASSGLNEQFFGPGTRLTVL.

The chain uses TRBV29-1 and TRBJ1-6, with 9 bases aligning to TRBD1. Germline values: CDR1 SQVTM, CDR2 ANQGSEA. CDR3 length: 14 residues. The junction had 7 bases not matched to a gene; V was cut back by 6 bases and J by 7 bases. CDR3 DNA: TGCAGCGTACAAGGACAGGGGACCAATTCACCCCTCCACTTT. Protein sequence: CSVQGQGTNSPLHF.

The CDR3 DNA follows: TGTGCCAGCAGCTTGGTGGGCAGGGCCTTACAAGAGACCCAGTACTTC. It encodes CASSLVGRALQETQYF. V gene TRBV5-6 combines with J gene TRBJ2-5, with a weak D call TRBD1 (5 bases). The germline CDR1 and CDR2 sequences are SGHDT and YYEEEE. Trimming cost V 0 bases and J 2 bases, with 14 bases left between them. The length of the CDR3 is 16 residues.